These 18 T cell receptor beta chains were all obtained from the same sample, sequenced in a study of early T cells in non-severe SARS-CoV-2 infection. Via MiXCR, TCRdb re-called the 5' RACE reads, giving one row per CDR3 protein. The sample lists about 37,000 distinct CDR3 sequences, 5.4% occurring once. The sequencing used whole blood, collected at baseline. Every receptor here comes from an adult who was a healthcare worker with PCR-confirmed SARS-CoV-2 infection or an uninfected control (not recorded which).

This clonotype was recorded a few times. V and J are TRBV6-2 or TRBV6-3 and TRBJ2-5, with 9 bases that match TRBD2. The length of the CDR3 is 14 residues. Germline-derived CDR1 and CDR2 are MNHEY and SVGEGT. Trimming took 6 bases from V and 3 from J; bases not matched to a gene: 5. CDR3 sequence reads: CASRRLADEETQYF. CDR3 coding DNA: TGTGCCAGCAGGAGACTAGCGGATGAAGAGACCCAGTACTTC.

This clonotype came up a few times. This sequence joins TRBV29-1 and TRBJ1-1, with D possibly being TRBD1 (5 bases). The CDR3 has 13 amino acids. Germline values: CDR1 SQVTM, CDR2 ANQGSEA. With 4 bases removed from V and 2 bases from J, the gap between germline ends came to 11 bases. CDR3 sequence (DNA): TGCAGCGTTGCGCAGGGAAGAAACACTGAAGCTTTCTTT. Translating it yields CSVAQGRNTEAFF.

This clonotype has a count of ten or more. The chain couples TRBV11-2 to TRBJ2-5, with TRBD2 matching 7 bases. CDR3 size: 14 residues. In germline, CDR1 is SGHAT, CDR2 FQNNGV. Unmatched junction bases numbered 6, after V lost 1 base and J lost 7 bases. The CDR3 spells CASSLGEGSGTQYF. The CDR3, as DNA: TGTGCCAGCAGCTTAGGGGAGGGTAGTGGGACCCAGTACTTC.

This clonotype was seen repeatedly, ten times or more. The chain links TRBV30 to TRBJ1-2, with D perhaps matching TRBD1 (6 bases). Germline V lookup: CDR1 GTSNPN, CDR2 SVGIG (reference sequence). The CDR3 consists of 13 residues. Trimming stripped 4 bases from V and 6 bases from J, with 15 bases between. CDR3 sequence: CAWIIKGGDGYTF. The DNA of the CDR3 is TGTGCCTGGATCATAAAGGGGGGAGATGGCTACACCTTC.

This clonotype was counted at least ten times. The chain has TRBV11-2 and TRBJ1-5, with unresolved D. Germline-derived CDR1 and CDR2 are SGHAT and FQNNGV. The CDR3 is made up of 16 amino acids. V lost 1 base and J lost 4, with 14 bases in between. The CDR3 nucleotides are TGTGCCAGCAGCTTAGGGCTAGACGGGATGAATCAGCCCCAGCATTTT. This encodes CASSLGLDGMNQPQHF.

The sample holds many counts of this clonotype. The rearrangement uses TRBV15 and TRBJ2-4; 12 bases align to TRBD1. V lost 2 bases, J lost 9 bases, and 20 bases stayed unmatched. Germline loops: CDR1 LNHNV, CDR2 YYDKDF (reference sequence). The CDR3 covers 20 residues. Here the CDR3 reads CATSRSSGTGGGRPPGIQYF. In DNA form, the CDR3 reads TGTGCCACCAGCAGATCTTCCGGGACAGGGGGCGGGCGTCCCCCTGGCATTCAGTACTTC.

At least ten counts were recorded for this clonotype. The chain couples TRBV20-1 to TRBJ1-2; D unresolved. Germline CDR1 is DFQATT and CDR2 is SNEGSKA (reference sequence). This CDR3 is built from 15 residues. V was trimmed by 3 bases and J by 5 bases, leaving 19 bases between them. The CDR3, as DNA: TGCAGTGCTAGTGGCCCGGGCCCTCGAGCGTATGGCTACACCTTC. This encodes CSASGPGPRAYGYTF.

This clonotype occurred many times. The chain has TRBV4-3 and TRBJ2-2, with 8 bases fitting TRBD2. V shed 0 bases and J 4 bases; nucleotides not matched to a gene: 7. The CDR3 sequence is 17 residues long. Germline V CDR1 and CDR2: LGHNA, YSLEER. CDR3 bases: TGCGCCAGCAGCCAAGATGCCACTAGCGGACCCACCGGGGAGCTGTTTTTT. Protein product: CASSQDATSGPTGELFF.

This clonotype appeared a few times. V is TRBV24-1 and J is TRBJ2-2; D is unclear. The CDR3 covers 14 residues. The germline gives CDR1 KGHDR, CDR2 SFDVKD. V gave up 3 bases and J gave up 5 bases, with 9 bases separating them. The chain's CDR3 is CATSDIGGTGELFF. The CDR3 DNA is TGTGCCACCAGTGATATCGGTGGAACCGGGGAGCTGTTTTTT.

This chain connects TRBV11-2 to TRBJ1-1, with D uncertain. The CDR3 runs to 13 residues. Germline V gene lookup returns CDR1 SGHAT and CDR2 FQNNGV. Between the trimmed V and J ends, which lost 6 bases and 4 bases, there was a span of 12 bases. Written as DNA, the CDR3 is TGTGCCAGCAGTTCACCTAGGGTCACTGAAGCTTTCTTT. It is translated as CASSSPRVTEAFF.

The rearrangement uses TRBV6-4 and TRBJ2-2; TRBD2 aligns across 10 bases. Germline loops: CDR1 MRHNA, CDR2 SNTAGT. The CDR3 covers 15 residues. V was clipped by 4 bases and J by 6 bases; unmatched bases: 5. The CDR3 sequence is CASSVSGRASGELFF. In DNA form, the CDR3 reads TGTGCCAGCAGTGTGAGCGGGAGGGCCTCCGGGGAGCTGTTTTTT.

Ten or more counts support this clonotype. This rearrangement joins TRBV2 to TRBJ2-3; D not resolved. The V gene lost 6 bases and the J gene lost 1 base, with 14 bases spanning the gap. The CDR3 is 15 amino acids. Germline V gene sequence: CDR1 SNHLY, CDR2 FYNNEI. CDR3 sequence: CASSQRSRGTDTQYF. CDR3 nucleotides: TGTGCCAGCAGCCAGAGGTCCCGAGGCACAGATACGCAGTATTTT.

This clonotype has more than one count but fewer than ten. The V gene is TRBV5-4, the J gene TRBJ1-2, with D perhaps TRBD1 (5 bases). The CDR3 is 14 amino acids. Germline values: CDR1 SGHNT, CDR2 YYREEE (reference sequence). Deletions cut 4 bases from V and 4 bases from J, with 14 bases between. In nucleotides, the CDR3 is TGTGCCAGCAGCCGAGCGACAGACCCCTATGGCTACACCTTC. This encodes CASSRATDPYGYTF.

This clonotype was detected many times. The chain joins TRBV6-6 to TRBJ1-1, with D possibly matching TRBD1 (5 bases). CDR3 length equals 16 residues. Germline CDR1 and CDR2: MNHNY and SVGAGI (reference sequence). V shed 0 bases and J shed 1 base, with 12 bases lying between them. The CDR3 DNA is TGTGCCAGCAGTTACTCGATCGGCAGGGAGAACACTGAAGCTTTCTTT. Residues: CASSYSIGRENTEAFF.

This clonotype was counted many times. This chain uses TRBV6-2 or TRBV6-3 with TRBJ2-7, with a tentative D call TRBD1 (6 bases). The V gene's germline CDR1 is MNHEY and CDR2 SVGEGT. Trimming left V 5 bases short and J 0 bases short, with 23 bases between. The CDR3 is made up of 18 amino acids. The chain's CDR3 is CASSPLGAGVSFSYEQYV. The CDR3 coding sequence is TGTGCCAGCAGTCCCTTGGGAGCAGGGGTCTCTTTCTCCTACGAGCAGTACGTC.

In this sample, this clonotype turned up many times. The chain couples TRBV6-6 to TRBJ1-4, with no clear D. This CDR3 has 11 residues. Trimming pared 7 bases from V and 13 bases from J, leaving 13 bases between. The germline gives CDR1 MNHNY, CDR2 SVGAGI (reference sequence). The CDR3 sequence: CASNRERRLFF. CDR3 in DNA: TGTGCCAGCAATAGGGAGAGGAGACTGTTTTTT.

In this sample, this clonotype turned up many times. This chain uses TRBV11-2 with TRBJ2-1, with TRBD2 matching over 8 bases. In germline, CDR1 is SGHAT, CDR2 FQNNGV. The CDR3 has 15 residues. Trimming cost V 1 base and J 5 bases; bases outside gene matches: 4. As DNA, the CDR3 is TGTGCCAGCAGCTTAGCAGCGGGAGCCCACAATGAGCAGTTCTTC. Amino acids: CASSLAAGAHNEQFF. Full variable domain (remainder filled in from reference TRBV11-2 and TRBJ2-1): EAGVAQSPRYKIIEKRQSVAFWCNPISGHATLYWYQQILGQGPKLLIQFQNNGVVDDSQLPKDRFSAERLKGVDSTLKIQPAKLEDSAVYLCASSLAAGAHNEQFFGPGTRLTVL.

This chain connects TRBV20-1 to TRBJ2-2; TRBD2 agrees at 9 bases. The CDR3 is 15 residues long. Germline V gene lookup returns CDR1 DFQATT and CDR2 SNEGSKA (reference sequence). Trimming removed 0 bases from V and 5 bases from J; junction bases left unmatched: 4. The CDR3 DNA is TGCAGTGCTAGAGATAGCGGGAGAGGGACCGGGGAGCTGTTTTTT. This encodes CSARDSGRGTGELFF.